This TCR beta chain was sequenced for a study of early T cells in non-severe SARS-CoV-2 infection. The study's findings and limits: Comparison of clonotypes with VDJdb favored anti-spike CD8 responses while missing private and CD4 specificities.

This clonotype was seen repeatedly, ten times or more. Its cognate antigen is unknown. The germline V and J ends were trimmed by 2 bases and 0 bases, with 7 bases remaining between them. Germline CDR1 and CDR2: MNHNS and SASEGT. The CDR3 extends over 14 amino acids. Unique molecular identifiers were added to individual cDNA molecules. TCRdb re-called the 5' RACE reads with MiXCR, one entry per CDR3 protein. Here the sample spans about 33,000 distinct CDR3 sequences, 5% being singletons. Sequencing was carried out using whole blood. This clonotype was sampled from an adult who was a healthcare worker with PCR-confirmed SARS-CoV-2 infection or an uninfected control (not recorded which). V and J are TRBV6-1 and TRBJ1-1; no reliable D call. For the CDR3, the DNA is TGTGCCAGCAGTGAACAAACTGTGAACACTGAAGCTTTCTTT. Encoded protein: CASSEQTVNTEAFF.